This paragraph covers one TCR beta chain sequence. No antigen is known for it. Within one base of it there is no much larger clone, and no base qualities were kept. The library was obtained by 5' RACE. Sequencing was performed on an Illumina HiSeq 2500. A second PCR of roughly 7 to 11 cycles was performed with a sample-barcoded 5' primer and a J-beta primer mix. A unique molecular identifier was introduced onto each TCR beta cDNA molecule by a template-switch 5' adaptor carrying 12 random nucleotides. Each sample yielded at least 2.5 million CDR3-containing paired-end reads. First-strand cDNA synthesis was performed from all RNA using the Mint cDNA synthesis kit, with priming by a TRBC-specific oligonucleotide. Following uracil-DNA glycosylase treatment, a first 18-cycle PCR with universal primers M1SS and BC2_uni_R was performed on all cDNA. On the study's bioinformatics: For normalization, 1 million high-quality reads were randomly selected from each sample, with every read carrying a distinct molecular identifier. Instead of being binned into consensus sequences, reads with shared molecular identifiers were discarded. CDR3 identification, clonotype clustering and error correction used MiTCR with a Q25 quality threshold and the strictest error-elimination algorithm. A nonparametric unseen species model using Euler transformation provided a lower-bound estimate of total TCR beta diversity. The public reads were run again by TCRdb, first through fastp at Q25 and then through MiXCR, and only productive beta chains were kept. Under each unique CDR3 protein, matching rows form one entry showing the most common genes and DNA. TCRdb's processing, not the study's, gives the V and J calls here. This sample comprises hundreds of thousands of distinct CDR3 sequences, approximately 59% of them detected only once. About a quarter of the sample is held by the ten biggest clonotypes.

From the cysteine up to the phenylalanine, the CDR3 has a length of 14 residues. The only DNA kept is the CDR3, 42 bases in frame from the first base. According to the germline V gene (reference sequence), CDR1 reads LGHDT and CDR2 reads YNNKEL. Trimming costs V 4 bases and J 13 bases, and their ends lie 20 bases apart. This specimen comes from a study of blood T cells in healthy people across ages (dated by TCRdb to about 2015). A note on the overall study: In model experiments, template switching captured about one uniquely barcoded TCR beta cDNA molecule for every two T cells. Age-related changes in TCR beta repertoire diversity were measured in the study by deep sequencing normalized with unique cDNA molecular identifiers. Two additional independent replicas of 1 million unique cDNA reads from the same blood draw were analyzed for two donors (one aged 18 to 30 and one aged 80 or older). Four age groups were formed from the donors: young (average roughly 15 years), middle-aged (approximately 41), aged (about 68) and long-lived (roughly 81). Donors of different ages were randomly distributed across sequencing lanes to avoid experimental bias. Findings and caveats that apply to the study as a whole: As age increased, observed TCR beta diversity per million T cells dropped in a roughly linear way, and a significant reduction was already evident by age about 40. Total diversity estimates from one million sequenced T cells were considered lower bounds and underestimates. Compared with the aged group, more naive CD4+ T cells, fewer expanded clones and increased TCR diversity were shown by the long-lived group, suggesting age selection. Donor CMV infection status was unknown, potentially confounding age-related changes in expanded clonotypes. There was a strong correlation between observed TCR beta diversity and the percentage of naive T cells measured by flow cytometry. Bulk unsorted PBMC profiling prevented conclusive comparison of naive and antigen-experienced compartments.

Systemically healthy Caucasian individuals from Russia, over 30 in total and aged roughly 6 to 95 years, were included as donors. Each donor gave about 11 milliliters of peripheral blood, drawn into EDTA-treated Vacutainer tubes. PBMCs were isolated by Ficoll-Paque density-gradient centrifugation, with at least 7 million obtained per sample. Total RNA, at least 6 micrograms per sample, was extracted from PBMCs with Trizol reagent. Naive CD45RAhigh/CD27high T cell percentages were measured by flow cytometry on a PBMC aliquot from every donor. This clonotype was sampled from a man aged 25 to 45 in good health. Rearrangement joined TRBV3-1 to TRBJ2-1; the D call could be TRBD1 or TRBD2, with each sharing 5 bases. The sequenced sample consisted of blood. The DNA sequence follows: TGTGCCAGCAGCCCCACGACGAGCAGGGAGACCCAGTTCTTC. Translated, this is CASSPTTSRETQFF.